This T cell receptor (beta chain) was found in a study of Ad26.COV2.S vaccination and SARS-CoV-2 variants. The count of this clone is one. Its antigen is still unknown. In germline, CDR1 is SGHVS, CDR2 FNYEAQ. Trimming took 5 bases from V and 5 from J; bases not matched to a gene: 10. This CDR3 region has 17 residues. The repertoire was sequenced with immunoSEQ multiplex PCR; TCRdb's copy has only in-frame clones and lacks some. This table has fewer than 400,000 clones, roughly nine tenths appearing once. Study findings and constraints: Similar non-spike TCR breadth was observed in recipients of vaccine and of placebo. Relative to placebo recipients, vaccine recipients exhibited elevated spike-specific TCR breadth.

Treatment of the sample: roughly 20 received Ad26.COV2.S at low or high dose, single or two shots; roughly 5 received placebo; per-sample allocation not given. All samples were drawn on day 63, counting from the first vaccine or placebo injection. The chain employs TRBV7-6 and TRBJ2-5; 14 nucleotides match TRBD2. The TCR originated in a person between 18 and 59 years old who received the Ad26.COV2.S COVID-19 vaccine or a placebo. Here the sequenced sample was peripheral blood, taken in a trial of Ad26.COV2.S vaccine versus placebo. The CDR3 sequence is CASSLGLAGGGGETQYF. CDR3 nucleotides: TGTGCCAGCAGCCTTGGACTAGCGGGAGGTGGTGGGGAGACCCAGTACTTC.